This T cell receptor (beta chain) was found in a study of Graves' ophthalmopathy and Graves' hyperthyroidism. About this clonotype: The antigen is undetermined.

General study points: Forecasting of ophthalmopathy progression by the model achieved 60% to 71% sensitivity and more than 72% specificity. Appearing in blood as well were most expanded thyroid clonotypes above 0.001 frequency.

RNA transcripts served as template for amplifying TCR beta CDR3 sequences. Amplification began with first-round RT-PCR using HTBI primers, then second-round multiplex PCR was performed. TCRdb recomputed calls from the multiplex PCR reads with MiXCR, one row per CDR3 protein. The sample includes 200,000 to 250,000 distinct CDR3 sequences, around 50% of them seen just once. Thyroid ultrasound, orbital computed tomography, TRAb, serum thyroxine and clinical symptoms formed the basis of diagnosis. Sequenced: peripheral blood. This TCR was sampled from an adult man with Graves' ophthalmopathy.

CDR3 DNA sequence: TGTGCCAGCAGCTTGGGGGAAAACAGAGAAGCTTTCTTT. Encoded protein: CASSLGENREAFF. V gene TRBV7-9 combines with J gene TRBJ1-1, with a possible D match to TRBD1 (5 bases). Germline CDR1 and CDR2: SEHNR and FQNEAQ (reference sequence). The CDR3 extends over 13 amino acids. The ends were cut back, 3 bases at V and 8 bases at J, with 13 bases in the middle.